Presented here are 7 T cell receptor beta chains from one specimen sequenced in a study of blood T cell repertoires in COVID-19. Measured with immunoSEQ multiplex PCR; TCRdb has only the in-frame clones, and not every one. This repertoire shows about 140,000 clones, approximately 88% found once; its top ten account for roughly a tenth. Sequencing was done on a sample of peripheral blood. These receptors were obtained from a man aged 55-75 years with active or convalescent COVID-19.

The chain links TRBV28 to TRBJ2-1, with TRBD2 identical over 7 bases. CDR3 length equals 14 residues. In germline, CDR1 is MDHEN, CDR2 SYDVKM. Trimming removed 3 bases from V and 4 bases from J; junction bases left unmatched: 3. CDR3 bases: TGTGCCAGCAGTTTGAGCGGGGCTTACAATGAGCAGTTCTTC. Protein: CASSLSGAYNEQFF.

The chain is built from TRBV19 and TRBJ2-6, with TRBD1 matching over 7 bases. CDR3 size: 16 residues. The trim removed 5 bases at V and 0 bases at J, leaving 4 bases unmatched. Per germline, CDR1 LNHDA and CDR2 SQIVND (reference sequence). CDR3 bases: TGTGCCAGTAGTCTACACAGGGGCTCTGGGGCCAACGTCCTGACTTTC. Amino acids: CASSLHRGSGANVLTF.

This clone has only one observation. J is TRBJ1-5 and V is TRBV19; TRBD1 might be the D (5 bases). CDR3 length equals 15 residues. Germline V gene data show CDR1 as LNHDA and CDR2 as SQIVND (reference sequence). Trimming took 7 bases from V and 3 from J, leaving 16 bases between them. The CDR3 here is CASTLDRAANQPQHF. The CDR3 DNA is TGTGCCAGTACCCTCGACAGAGCTGCCAATCAGCCCCAGCATTTT.

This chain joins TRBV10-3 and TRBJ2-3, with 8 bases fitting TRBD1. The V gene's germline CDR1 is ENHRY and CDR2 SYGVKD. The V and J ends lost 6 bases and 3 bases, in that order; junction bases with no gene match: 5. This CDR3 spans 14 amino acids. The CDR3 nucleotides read TGTGCCATCAGGGGACAGGCTGAGACAGATACGCAGTATTTT. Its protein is CAIRGQAETDTQYF.

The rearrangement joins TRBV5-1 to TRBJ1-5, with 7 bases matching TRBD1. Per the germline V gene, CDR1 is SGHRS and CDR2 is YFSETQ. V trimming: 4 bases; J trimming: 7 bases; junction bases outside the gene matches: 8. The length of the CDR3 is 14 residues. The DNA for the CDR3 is TGCGCCAGCAGCCCAACAGGGGTAGACCAGCCCCAGCATTTT. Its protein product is CASSPTGVDQPQHF.

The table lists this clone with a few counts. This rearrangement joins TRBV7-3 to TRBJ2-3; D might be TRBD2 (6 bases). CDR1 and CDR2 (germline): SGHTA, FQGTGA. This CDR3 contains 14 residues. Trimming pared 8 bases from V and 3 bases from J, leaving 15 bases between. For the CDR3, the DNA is TGTGCCAGCTCCGAGCGGGCAGCTACAGATACGCAGTATTTT. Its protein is CASSERAATDTQYF.

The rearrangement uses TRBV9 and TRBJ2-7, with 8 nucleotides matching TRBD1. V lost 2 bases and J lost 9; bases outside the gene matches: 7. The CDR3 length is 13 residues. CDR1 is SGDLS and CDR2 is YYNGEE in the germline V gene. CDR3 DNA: TGTGCCAGCAGCGTGGCGCCAGGGGGCGTGCAGTACTTC. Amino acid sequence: CASSVAPGGVQYF.